The present entry profiles one T cell receptor (beta chain) with its context. The target antigen is unknown. The same CDR3 is also encoded by other DNA sequences in this sample. This specimen comes from a study of T cell responses to AZD1222 COVID-19 vaccine. Findings and limits, study-wide: A reported finding is that nearly half of spike-specific TCRs target unmutated variant regions. Regions 160-218 and 743-854 held dominance among vaccine-associated CD4 TCRs, which spanned spike. The study sampled repertoires only after the peak T cell response.

The CDR3 is 13 amino acids. V shed 0 bases and J shed 5 bases, with 4 bases lying between them. Some clones are missing from TCRdb's copy, which holds only in-frame ones; the method was immunoSEQ multiplex PCR. The top ten clones hold more than 1.2% of a sample with around 140,000 clones, roughly nine tenths of them seen once. Sequenced here: peripheral blood, sampled on day 0 of AZD1222 vaccination. This sequence originates from an adult in good health. V and J are TRBV12-3 or TRBV12-4 and TRBJ2-2; D gene ambiguous. The CDR3 coding sequence is TGTGCCAGCAGTTTAGCAGGGACCGGGGAGCTGTTTTTT. Its protein product is CASSLAGTGELFF.